This T cell receptor beta chain was sequenced for a study of T cells after yellow fever vaccination. General observations from the study: The secondary response showed a weaker magnitude and a faster peak, day 5 versus 15. CD4 and CD8 compartments shared a small share of clonotypes. The booster saw the reappearance of most primary-vaccination clones (around 96% CD4, roughly 87% CD8).

In making TCR cDNA, 5'RACE template switching added a universal primer site and UMIs to it. Each CDR3 protein is one row after TCRdb ran MiXCR on the 5' RACE reads. Of approximately 170,000 distinct CDR3 sequences in the sample, approximately 10% are singletons; the top ten hold 35% to 40%. V lost 2 bases and J lost 3, with 16 bases in between. CDR1 is LGHNA and CDR2 is YSLEER in the germline V gene. The CDR3 extends over 17 amino acids. In its sample, this clonotype was seen a few times. Its antigen is unknown. The sequence came from a man younger than 30 who received the YFV17D yellow fever vaccine. The material sequenced was CD8+ T cells sorted from PBMCs, taken 15 days after the yellow fever booster vaccination. V gene TRBV4-3 combines with J gene TRBJ2-2, with D maybe TRBD1 (6 bases). The CDR3 nucleotides read TGCGCCAGCAGCCAATCTCGGGTAACAGGGTACACCGGGGAGCTGTTTTTT. Translation gives CASSQSRVTGYTGELFF.